Below, one T cell receptor (beta chain) is given with its context. This clonotype was recorded many times. This clone's antigen is unknown. No per-base quality is available; no much larger clone lies one base away. For repertoire sequencing, TCR beta CDR3 regions were amplified from RNA transcripts. The first round was an RT-PCR using HTBI primers with the Qiagen OneStep RT-PCR kit, and this first round was followed by a second-round multiplex PCR, then size selection and purification. Libraries were sequenced on an Illumina HiSeq2000 using paired-end 100 bp reads. As for the original processing: SOAPnuke was used to process the reads, throwing out any read that had adapters, had uncalled bases, had a mean Phred below 15, or lacked an exact constant-primer or identifier match. COPE v1.2.5 was used to merge high-quality paired reads. Unique nucleotide sequences were defined as clonotypes and aligned to IMGT TRB V, D and J references using MiTCR v1.1. The analysis was limited to V-J combinations with a frequency above 0.0001, which together covered 99.2% of the repertoires. For each V-J combination, a TCR clonal expansion and chaos score was defined as the ratio of F50 clonal expansion to chaos observed in the TCRdist matrix. Welch's t-statistics and random forest were used to reduce features to about 14 V-J combinations, which were fed into a naive Bayes classifier. Thyroid-blood repertoire similarity was quantified with the Morisita-Horn index. Clones were called with MiXCR by TCRdb after fastp trimmed the public reads at Q25, and only in-frame beta chains were retained. Rows merge per CDR3 protein into single entries with the most common DNA and genes. TCRdb's processing, not the study's, gives the V and J calls here. The sample table records a few hundred thousand distinct CDR3 sequences; roughly 20% of these occur just once. 2.5% to 3.5% of the sample comes from the top ten.

The data were obtained in a study of Graves' ophthalmopathy and Graves' hyperthyroidism listed by TCRdb under 2018. Study-level background: Peripheral blood was collected at initial diagnosis, prior to any treatment. The study used signatures of the TCR beta repertoire to tell Graves' ophthalmopathy apart from Graves' hyperthyroidism and to predict which patients would progress to ophthalmopathy. In total, approximately 130 blood samples were TCR-sequenced: some 43 ophthalmopathy, roughly 80 hyperthyroidism and some 17 hyperthyroidism-to-ophthalmopathy patients. To explore V-J signatures that separate ophthalmopathy from hyperthyroidism, a discovery set of approximately 100 patients was enrolled, consisting of about 45 with ophthalmopathy and roughly 59 with stable hyperthyroidism. An independent validation cohort comprised roughly 20 hyperthyroidism patients and 15 to 17 patients who later progressed from hyperthyroidism to ophthalmopathy. T-cell repertoires of thyroid tissue and blood were compared in 5 or 6 hyperthyroidism patients. Following sampling, methimazole starting at 30 mg daily was administered to hyperthyroidism patients, and high-dose intravenous methylprednisolone was administered to ophthalmopathy patients. The 100 discovery patients were randomly split 7:3 into training and test sets. The paper's findings and limits, for the study overall: In cross-validation, the 13-signature model distinguished ophthalmopathy from stable hyperthyroidism with around 90% sensitivity and 81.08% specificity, while in the test set the corresponding values were around 79% and 71%. In validation, the model predicted ophthalmopathy progression with about 70% sensitivity and 72.22% specificity; some twelve predicted patients were CT-confirmed with GO in a median of about 6.1 months. Sample size was not statistically predetermined, and group allocation was not concealed from the investigators. Most expanded thyroid clonotypes with frequency above 0.001 were also detected in blood, suggesting blood repertoires may reflect the thyroid immune response.

The CDR3 runs 17 residues from the cysteine to the phenylalanine. The kept DNA is CDR3 alone, 51 bases in frame from the first base. Reading the germline V gene gives CDR1 SGHRS and CDR2 YFSETQ. V and J are truncated by 4 bases and 3 bases respectively, leaving an intervening sequence of 22 bases. Hyperthyroidism was considered stable if no progression to ophthalmopathy occurred within 18 months of follow-up. The hyperthyroidism patients were 18 to 65 years old and newly diagnosed, with a disease duration of less than 2 months. Patients with other autoimmune diseases, uncontrolled infections, pregnancy or lactation were excluded. Clinical symptoms, serum thyroxine, TRAb, thyroid ultrasound and orbital computed tomography formed the basis of the diagnosis. Using Ficoll-Paque density gradient centrifugation, PBMCs were isolated from about 9.4 ml of fresh peripheral blood. Total RNA was extracted using Trizol reagent, and RNA quality was checked on an Agilent 2100 Bioanalyzer.

The TCR was taken from a woman aged 18-29 years with stable Graves' hyperthyroidism. Donor details come from another sample of the same person, matched by shared clones. The rearrangement joined TRBV5-1 to TRBJ1-1; TRBD1 might be the D gene, on 6 matching bases. The specimen was peripheral blood. The CDR3 is CASSPLPLQGPDTEAFF. The DNA sequence follows: TGCGCCAGCAGCCCGCTCCCTTTACAGGGTCCGGACACTGAAGCTTTCTTT.